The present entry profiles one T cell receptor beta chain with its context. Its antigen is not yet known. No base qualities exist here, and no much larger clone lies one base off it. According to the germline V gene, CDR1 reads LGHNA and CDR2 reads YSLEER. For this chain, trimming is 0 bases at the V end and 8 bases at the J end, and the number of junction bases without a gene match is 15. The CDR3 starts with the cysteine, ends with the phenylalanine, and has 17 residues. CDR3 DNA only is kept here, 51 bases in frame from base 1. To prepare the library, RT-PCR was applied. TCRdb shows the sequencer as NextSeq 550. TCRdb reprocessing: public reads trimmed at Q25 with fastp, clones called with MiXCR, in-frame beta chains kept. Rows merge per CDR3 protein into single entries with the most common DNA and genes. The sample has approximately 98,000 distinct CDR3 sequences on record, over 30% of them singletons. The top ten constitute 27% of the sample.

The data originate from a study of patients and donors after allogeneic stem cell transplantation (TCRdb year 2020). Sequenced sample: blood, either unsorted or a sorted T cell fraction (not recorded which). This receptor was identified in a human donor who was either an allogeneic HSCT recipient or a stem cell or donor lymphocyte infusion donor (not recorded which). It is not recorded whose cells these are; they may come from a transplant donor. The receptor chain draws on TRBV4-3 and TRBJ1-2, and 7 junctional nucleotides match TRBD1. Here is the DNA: TGCGCCAGCAGCCAAGAGGGCAGACAGGGAATCTTACGCGGCTACACCTTC. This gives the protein CASSQEGRQGILRGYTF.